This TCR beta chain was recovered during a study of OX40 agonist ivuxolimab in advanced cancers. Measured with immunoSEQ multiplex PCR; TCRdb has only the in-frame clones, and not every one. The sample has approximately 77,000 clones, roughly nine tenths seen once; the top ten hold around 1.7%. Study outcomes and limitations: Still undetermined is the antigen specificity of the expanded peripheral T cells.

Trimming left V 4 bases short and J 0 bases short, with 11 bases between. Germline CDR1 reads SGDLS; CDR2 reads YYNGEE. This CDR3 spans 15 amino acids. Points on this clone: Its antigen remains unknown.

This chain uses TRBV9 with TRBJ1-3, with no clear D. The sequence was obtained from an adult with an advanced solid tumor such as melanoma, head and neck, liver or kidney cancer. This sample comprised CD4+ or CD8+ T cells sorted from blood, obtained in a trial of the OX40 agonist ivuxolimab. The CDR3 DNA reads as TGTGCCAGCAGCCCGGGTGGAGTCTCTGGAAACACCATATATTTT. The encoded protein is CASSPGGVSGNTIYF.